This T cell receptor (delta chain) was captured by sequencing in a study of gamma-delta chains in newborns, infants, children. About the study: Polyclonal expansion of innate γδ T cells after birth follows microbial exposure.

CDR3 length: 18 residues. The trim removed 0 bases at V and 3 bases at J, leaving 14 bases unmatched. From germline, CDR1 is GEAIGNYY and CDR2 EKD. TCRdb reanalysed the reads via CATT. The profile shows about 11,000 delta-chain clones, about 9% of them singletons. Sequences were obtained from blood. The chain couples TRDV2 to TRDJ1; 8 nucleotides match TRDD3. This receptor was taken from a child who was a newborn, infant or young child, either healthy, febrile or measles-vaccinated (not recorded which). The CDR3 spells CACDTVTVGGYIPDKLIF. The CDR3 DNA is TGTGCCTGTGACACCGTTACCGTCGGGGGATATATCCCCGATAAACTCATCTTT.